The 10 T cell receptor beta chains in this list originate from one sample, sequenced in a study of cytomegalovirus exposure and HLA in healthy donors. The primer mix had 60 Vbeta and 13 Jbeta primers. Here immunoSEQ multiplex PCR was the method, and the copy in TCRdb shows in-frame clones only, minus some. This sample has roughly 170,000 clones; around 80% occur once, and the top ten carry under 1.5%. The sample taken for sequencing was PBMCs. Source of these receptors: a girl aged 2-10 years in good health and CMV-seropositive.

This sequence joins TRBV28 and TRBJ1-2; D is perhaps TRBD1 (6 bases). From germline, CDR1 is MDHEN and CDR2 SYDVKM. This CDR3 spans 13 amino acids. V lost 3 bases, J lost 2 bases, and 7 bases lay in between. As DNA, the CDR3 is TGTGCCAGCAGTTTTGGACAGAACTATGGCTACACCTTC. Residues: CASSFGQNYGYTF.

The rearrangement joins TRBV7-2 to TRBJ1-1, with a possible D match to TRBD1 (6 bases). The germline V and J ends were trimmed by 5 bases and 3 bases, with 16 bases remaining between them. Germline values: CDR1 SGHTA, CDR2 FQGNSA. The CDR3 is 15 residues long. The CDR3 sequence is CASSPRGGRYTEAFF. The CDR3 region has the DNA TGTGCCAGCAGCCCAAGGGGGGGCCGATACACTGAAGCTTTCTTT.

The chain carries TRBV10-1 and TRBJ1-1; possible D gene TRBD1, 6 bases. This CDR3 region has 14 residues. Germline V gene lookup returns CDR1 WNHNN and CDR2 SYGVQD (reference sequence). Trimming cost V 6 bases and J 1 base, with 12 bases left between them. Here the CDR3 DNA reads TGCGCCAGCAGCCGAGGACAGCCGAACACTGAAGCTTTCTTT. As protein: CASSRGQPNTEAFF.

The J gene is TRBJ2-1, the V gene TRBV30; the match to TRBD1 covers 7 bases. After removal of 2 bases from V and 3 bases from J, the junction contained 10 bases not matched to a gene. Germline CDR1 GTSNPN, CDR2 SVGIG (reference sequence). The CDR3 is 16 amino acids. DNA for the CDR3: TGTGCCTGGAGTCTAACCGGGACAGTGAACTACAATGAGCAGTTCTTC. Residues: CAWSLTGTVNYNEQFF.

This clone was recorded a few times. CDR3: CASSLDRKNEKLFF. CDR3 DNA: TGTGCCAGCAGCTTGGACAGGAAGAATGAAAAACTGTTTTTT. The chain links TRBV5-6 to TRBJ1-4; a possible D gene is TRBD1 (5 bases). This CDR3 has 14 residues. Germline V gene data show CDR1 as SGHDT and CDR2 as YYEEEE. The germline V and J ends were trimmed by 0 bases and 5 bases, with 8 bases remaining between them.

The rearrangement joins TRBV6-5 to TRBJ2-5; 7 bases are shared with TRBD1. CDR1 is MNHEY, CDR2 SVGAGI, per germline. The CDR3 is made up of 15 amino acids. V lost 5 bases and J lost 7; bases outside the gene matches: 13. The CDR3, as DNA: TGTGCCAGCAGTCCCCCTGACAGGGAATATGTGACCCAGTACTTC. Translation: CASSPPDREYVTQYF.

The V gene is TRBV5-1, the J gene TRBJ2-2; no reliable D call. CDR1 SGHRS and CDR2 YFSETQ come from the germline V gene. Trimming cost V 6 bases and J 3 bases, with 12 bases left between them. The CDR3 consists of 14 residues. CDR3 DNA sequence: TGCGCCAGCATGGTCACTTCCGACACCGGGGAGCTGTTTTTT. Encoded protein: CASMVTSDTGELFF.

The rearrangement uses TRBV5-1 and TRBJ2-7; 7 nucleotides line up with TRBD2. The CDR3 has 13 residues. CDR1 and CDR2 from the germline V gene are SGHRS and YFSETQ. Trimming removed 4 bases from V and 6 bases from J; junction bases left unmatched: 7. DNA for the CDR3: TGCGCCAGCAGCACCGGACTAGGAGGCGAGCAGTACTTC. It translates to CASSTGLGGEQYF.

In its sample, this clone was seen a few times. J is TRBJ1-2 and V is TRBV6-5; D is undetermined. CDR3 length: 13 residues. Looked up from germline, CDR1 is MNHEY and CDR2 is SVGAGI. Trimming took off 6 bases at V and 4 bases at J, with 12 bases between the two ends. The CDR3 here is CASRGDSVYGYTF. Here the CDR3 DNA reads TGTGCCAGCAGGGGCGATAGCGTCTATGGCTACACCTTC.

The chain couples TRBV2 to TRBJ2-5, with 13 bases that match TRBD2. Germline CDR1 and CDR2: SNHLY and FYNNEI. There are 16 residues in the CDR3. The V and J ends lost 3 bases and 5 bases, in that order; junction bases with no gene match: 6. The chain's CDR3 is CASSEGGLAGLETQYF. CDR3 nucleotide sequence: TGTGCCAGCAGTGAGGGGGGACTAGCGGGACTCGAGACCCAGTACTTC.